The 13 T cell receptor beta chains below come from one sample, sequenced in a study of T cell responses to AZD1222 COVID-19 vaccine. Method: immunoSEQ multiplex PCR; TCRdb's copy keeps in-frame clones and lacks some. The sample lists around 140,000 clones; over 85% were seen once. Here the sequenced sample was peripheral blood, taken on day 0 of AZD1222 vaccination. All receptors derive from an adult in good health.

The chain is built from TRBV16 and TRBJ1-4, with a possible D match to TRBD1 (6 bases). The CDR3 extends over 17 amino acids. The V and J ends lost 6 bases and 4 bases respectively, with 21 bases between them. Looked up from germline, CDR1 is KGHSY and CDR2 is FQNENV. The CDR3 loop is CASSHRSLQGYNEKLFF. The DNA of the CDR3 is TGTGCCAGCAGTCATCGATCCCTACAGGGTTATAATGAAAAACTGTTTTTT.

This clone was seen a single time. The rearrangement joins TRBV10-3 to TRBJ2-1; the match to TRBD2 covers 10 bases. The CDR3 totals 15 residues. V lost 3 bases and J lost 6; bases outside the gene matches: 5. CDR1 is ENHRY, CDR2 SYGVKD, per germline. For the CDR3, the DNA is TGTGCCATCAGTGACCCTAGCGGGAGCCTCAATGAGCAGTTCTTC. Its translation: CAISDPSGSLNEQFF.

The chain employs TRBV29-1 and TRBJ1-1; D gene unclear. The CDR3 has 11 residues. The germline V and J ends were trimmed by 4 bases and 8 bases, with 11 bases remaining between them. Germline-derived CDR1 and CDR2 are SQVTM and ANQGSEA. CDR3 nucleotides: TGCAGCGTTGGGCGACTCACAGAAGCTTTCTTT. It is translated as CSVGRLTEAFF.

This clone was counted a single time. The CDR3 loop reads CASSQGTGFYSNQPQHF. Written as DNA, the CDR3 is TGTGCCAGCAGCCAAGGGACAGGGTTTTATAGCAATCAGCCCCAGCATTTT. The chain is built from TRBV3-1 (or the pseudogene TRBV3-2) and TRBJ1-5; TRBD1 matches at 8 bases. This CDR3 comprises 17 residues. Per germline, CDR1 LGHDT and CDR2 YNNKEL (reference sequence). The J segment lost 0 bases and the V segment lost 1 base, leaving 5 bases of the junction unmatched.

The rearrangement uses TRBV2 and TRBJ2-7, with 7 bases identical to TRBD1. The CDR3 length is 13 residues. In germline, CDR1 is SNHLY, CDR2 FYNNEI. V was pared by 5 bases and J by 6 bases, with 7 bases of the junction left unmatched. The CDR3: CASSPGQIGEQYF. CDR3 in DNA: TGTGCCAGCAGTCCGGGACAGATTGGCGAGCAGTACTTC.

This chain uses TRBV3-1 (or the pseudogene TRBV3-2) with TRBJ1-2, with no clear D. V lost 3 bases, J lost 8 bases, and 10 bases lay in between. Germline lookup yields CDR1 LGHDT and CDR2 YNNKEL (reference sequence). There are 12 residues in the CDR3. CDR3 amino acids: CASSHGVGGYTF. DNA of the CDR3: TGTGCCAGCAGCCACGGGGTGGGGGGCTACACCTTC.

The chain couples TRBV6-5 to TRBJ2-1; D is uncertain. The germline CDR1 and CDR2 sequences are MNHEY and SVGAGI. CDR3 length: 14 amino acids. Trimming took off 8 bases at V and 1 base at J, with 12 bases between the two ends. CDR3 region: CASSNWGSYNEQFF. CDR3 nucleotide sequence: TGTGCCAGCTCCAATTGGGGATCCTACAATGAGCAGTTCTTC.

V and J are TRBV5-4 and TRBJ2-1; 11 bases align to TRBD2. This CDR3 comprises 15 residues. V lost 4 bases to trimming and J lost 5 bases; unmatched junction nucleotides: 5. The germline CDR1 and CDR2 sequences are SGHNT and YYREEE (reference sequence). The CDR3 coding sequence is TGTGCCAGCAGCCTCGGACTAGCGGGCAACAATGAGCAGTTCTTC. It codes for CASSLGLAGNNEQFF.

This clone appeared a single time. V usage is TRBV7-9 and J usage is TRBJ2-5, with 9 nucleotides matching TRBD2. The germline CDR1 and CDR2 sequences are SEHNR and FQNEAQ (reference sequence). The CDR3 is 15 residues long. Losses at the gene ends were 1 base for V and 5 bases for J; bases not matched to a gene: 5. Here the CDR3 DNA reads TGTGCCAGCAGCTTAGGCGGGGGGGCCGGGGAGACCCAGTACTTC. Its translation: CASSLGGGAGETQYF. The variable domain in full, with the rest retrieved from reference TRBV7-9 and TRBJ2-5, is DTGVSQNPRHKITKRGQNVTFRCDPISEHNRLYWYRQTLGQGPEFLTYFQNEAQLEKSRLLSDRFSAERPKGSFSTLEIQRTEQGDSAMYLCASSLGGGAGETQYFGPGTRLLVL.

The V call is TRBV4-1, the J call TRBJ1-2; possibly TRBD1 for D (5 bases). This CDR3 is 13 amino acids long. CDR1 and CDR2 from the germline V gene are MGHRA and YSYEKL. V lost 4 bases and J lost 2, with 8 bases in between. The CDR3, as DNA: TGCGCCAGCAGCCTACGGGACAACTATGGCTACACCTTC. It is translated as CASSLRDNYGYTF.

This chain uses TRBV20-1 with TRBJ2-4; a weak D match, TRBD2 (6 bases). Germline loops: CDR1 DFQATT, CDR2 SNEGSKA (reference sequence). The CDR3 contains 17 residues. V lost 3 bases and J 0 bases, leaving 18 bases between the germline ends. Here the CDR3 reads CSASAGWGELAKNIQYF. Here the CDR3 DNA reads TGCAGTGCTAGTGCCGGGTGGGGGGAGTTAGCCAAAAACATTCAGTACTTC.

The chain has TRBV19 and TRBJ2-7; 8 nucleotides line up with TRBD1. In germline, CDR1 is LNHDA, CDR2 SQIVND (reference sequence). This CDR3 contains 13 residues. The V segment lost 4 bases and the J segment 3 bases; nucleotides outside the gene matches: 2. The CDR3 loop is CASSSGQGYEQYF. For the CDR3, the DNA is TGTGCCAGTAGTAGCGGACAGGGCTACGAGCAGTACTTC. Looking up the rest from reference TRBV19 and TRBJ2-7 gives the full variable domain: DGGITQSPKYLFRKEGQNVTLSCEQNLNHDAMYWYRQDPGQGLRLIYYSQIVNDFQKGDIAEGYSVSREKKESFPLTVTSAQKNPTAFYLCASSSGQGYEQYFGPGTRLTVT.

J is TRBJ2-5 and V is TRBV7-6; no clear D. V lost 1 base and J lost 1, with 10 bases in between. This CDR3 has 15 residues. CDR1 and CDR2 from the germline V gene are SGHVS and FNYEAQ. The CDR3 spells CASSLVDGSQETQYF. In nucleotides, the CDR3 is TGTGCCAGCAGCTTAGTCGACGGGTCCCAAGAGACCCAGTACTTC.